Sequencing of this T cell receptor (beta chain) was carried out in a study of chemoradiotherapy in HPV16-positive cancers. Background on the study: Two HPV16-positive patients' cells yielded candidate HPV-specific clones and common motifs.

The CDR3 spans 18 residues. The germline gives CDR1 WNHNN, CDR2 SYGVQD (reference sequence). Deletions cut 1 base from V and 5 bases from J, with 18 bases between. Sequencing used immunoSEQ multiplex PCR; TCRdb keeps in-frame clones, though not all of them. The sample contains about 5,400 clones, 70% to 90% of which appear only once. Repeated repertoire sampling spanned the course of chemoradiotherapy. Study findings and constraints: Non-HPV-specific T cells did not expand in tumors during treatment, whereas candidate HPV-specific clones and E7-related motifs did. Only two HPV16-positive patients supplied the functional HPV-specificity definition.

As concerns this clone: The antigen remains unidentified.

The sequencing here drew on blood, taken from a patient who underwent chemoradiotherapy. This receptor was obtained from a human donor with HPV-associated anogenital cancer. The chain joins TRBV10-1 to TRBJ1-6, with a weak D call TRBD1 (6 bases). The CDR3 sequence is CASSEWDIGQRHNSPLHF. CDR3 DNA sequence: TGCGCCAGCAGTGAGTGGGACATCGGACAGAGGCATAATTCACCCCTCCACTTT.